This T cell receptor (beta chain) was identified during a study of blood T cells in healthy people across ages. Regarding the study as a whole: There was no known CMV status for donors, so expanded clonotype changes were possibly confounded. The study found more naive CD4+ cells and higher diversity in long-lived than aged donors.

Points on this clonotype: Its target is unknown.

Next came a second PCR, run for about 7 to 12 cycles, which used a sample-barcoded 5' primer along with a J-beta primer mix. Any given sample supplied a minimum of 2.5 million CDR3-containing paired-end reads. From the 5' RACE reads, TCRdb called clonotypes with MiXCR, one entry per CDR3 protein. The sample holds 1.5 million to 2 million distinct CDR3 sequences, about 39% seen once. The authors drew around 11 milliliters of peripheral blood from each donor. V lost 1 base to trimming and J lost 2 bases, with 12 bases between them. This CDR3 has 15 residues. CDR1 and CDR2 (germline): DFQATT, SNEGSKA (reference sequence).

The receptor was isolated from a human donor in good health. The sample comprised blood. This chain joins TRBV20-1 and TRBJ1-5; unclear D gene. CDR3 protein: CSARGPFTGNQPQHF. CDR3 sequence (DNA): TGCAGTGCTAGAGGACCGTTCACGGGCAATCAGCCCCAGCATTTT.